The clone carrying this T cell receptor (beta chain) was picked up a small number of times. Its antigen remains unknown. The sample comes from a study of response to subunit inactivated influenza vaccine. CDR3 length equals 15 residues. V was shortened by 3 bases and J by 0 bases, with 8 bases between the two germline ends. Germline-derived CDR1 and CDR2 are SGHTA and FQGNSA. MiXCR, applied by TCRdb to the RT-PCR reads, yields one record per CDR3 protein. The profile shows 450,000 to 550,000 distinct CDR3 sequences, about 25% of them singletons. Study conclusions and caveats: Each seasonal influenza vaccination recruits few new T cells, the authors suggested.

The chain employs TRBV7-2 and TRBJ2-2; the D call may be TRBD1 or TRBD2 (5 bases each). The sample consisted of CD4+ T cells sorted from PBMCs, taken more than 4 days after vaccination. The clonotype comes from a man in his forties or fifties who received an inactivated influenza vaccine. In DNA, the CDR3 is TGTGCCAGCAGCTTCCGGGGCACGAACACCGGGGAGCTGTTTTTT. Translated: CASSFRGTNTGELFF.